This TCR beta chain was recorded in a study of blood T cell repertoires in COVID-19. The data were produced by immunoSEQ multiplex PCR, yet TCRdb's version contains in-frame clones alone and is incomplete. The data contain 160,000 or so clones, around 89% of them singletons. Donors were grouped by their self-reported clinical history. V lost 6 bases, J lost 2 bases, and 16 bases lay in between. CDR3 length: 15 amino acids. Germline V gene lookup returns CDR1 LNHDA and CDR2 SQIVND (reference sequence). The receptor was isolated from a woman in her 50s who had recovered from COVID-19. The rearrangement uses TRBV19 and TRBJ1-1; D call uncertain. Sequenced sample: PBMCs or T cells enriched from blood (not recorded which). The CDR3 sequence is CASSLLGALNTEAFF. Here the CDR3 DNA reads TGTGCCAGTAGCCTTCTAGGAGCGCTAAACACTGAAGCTTTCTTT.